This entry lists 26 T cell receptor beta chains sequenced from one sample in a study of T cell repertoires in cytomegalovirus infection. TCRdb used MiXCR to reprocess the reads, holding one entry per CDR3 protein. Altogether 250,000 to 300,000 distinct CDR3 sequences are present, 20% to 30% being singletons, with the ten largest covering over 11%. Sequenced sample: PBMCs. These receptors were taken from a human donor in good health (CMV status not recorded). Some clones in this sample may be carry-over from other donors' samples.

This clonotype came up many times. The V call is TRBV7-2, the J call TRBJ2-4; the D is unclear. The ends were cut back, 2 bases at V and 0 bases at J, with 14 bases in the middle. Germline V lookup: CDR1 SGHTA, CDR2 FQGNSA. The CDR3 is 17 residues long. The CDR3 reads CASSLTPSETAKNIQYF. The CDR3 DNA follows: TGTGCCAGCAGCTTAACGCCCAGCGAAACAGCCAAAAACATTCAGTACTTC.

This clonotype has a handful of counts. The chain couples TRBV28 to TRBJ2-1; D possibly corresponds to TRBD1 (6 bases). The CDR3 is 14 amino acids. V lost 3 bases and J lost 15, with 21 bases in between. Germline CDR1 and CDR2: MDHEN and SYDVKM. In DNA, the CDR3 is TGTGCCAGCAGTTTTGCCGACAGGCCGGTGGTCCGGTTCTTC. Encoded protein: CASSFADRPVVRFF.

V is TRBV20-1 and J is TRBJ2-1; 9 nucleotides match TRBD1. Germline values: CDR1 DFQATT, CDR2 SNEGSKA (reference sequence). CDR3 length: 16 residues. V shed 5 bases and J 4 bases; nucleotides not matched to a gene: 12. The CDR3 DNA sequence: TGCAGTGCTGACAGAGAGGGGACAGGGCGTTACAATGAGCAGTTCTTC. The encoded protein is CSADREGTGRYNEQFF.

V usage is TRBV6-2 or TRBV6-3 and J usage is TRBJ2-1; either TRBD1 or TRBD2 may supply D (5 bases each). Germline assignment: CDR1 MNHEY and CDR2 SVGEGT. The CDR3 totals 15 residues. Trimming left V 5 bases short and J 0 bases short, with 11 bases between. This chain's CDR3 is CASSTGPSSYNEQFF. Written as DNA, the CDR3 is TGTGCCAGCAGTACGGGGCCCAGCTCCTACAATGAGCAGTTCTTC.

The sample holds a few counts of this clonotype. This chain uses TRBV29-1 with TRBJ2-3; D is undetermined. Trimming took 8 bases from V and 2 from J, leaving 14 bases between them. The CDR3 is 13 amino acids. Germline CDR1 and CDR2: SQVTM and ANQGSEA. The CDR3 region is CSFVRVLTDTQYF. CDR3 DNA sequence: TGCAGCTTCGTTCGCGTACTCACAGATACGCAGTATTTT.

This clonotype was recorded many times. The chain is built from TRBV20-1 and TRBJ2-7, with TRBD1 matching 9 bases. Germline CDR1 reads DFQATT; CDR2 reads SNEGSKA (reference sequence). J was trimmed by 5 bases and V by 0 bases; bases with no gene match: 5. The CDR3 spans 14 residues. The CDR3 here is CSARDARTGDEQYF. The CDR3 DNA is TGCAGTGCTAGAGATGCCCGGACAGGGGACGAGCAGTACTTC.

The sample holds many counts of this clonotype. The rearrangement uses TRBV7-2 and TRBJ1-1; D remains unclear. V gave up 4 bases and J gave up 1 base, with 16 bases separating them. The CDR3 runs to 16 residues. Germline V gene sequence: CDR1 SGHTA, CDR2 FQGNSA. The CDR3 region has the DNA TGTGCCAGCAGCTCACCCCAAGGGTCTGGGAACACTGAAGCTTTCTTT. Protein: CASSSPQGSGNTEAFF.

In this sample, this clonotype turned up many times. The chain links TRBV11-2 to TRBJ2-1, with 11 bases fitting TRBD2. Germline CDR1 reads SGHAT; CDR2 reads FQNNGV. CDR3 length: 16 residues. Trimming removed 3 bases from V and 9 bases from J; junction bases left unmatched: 10. Here the CDR3 reads CASSFLAGGKGGEQFF. DNA for the CDR3: TGTGCCAGCAGCTTTCTAGCGGGGGGTAAAGGGGGTGAGCAGTTCTTC.

This chain uses TRBV15 with TRBJ2-3, with a tentative D call TRBD1 (6 bases). Germline-derived CDR1 and CDR2 are LNHNV and YYDKDF (reference sequence). CDR3 length: 14 residues. V shed 3 bases and J shed 4 bases, with 11 bases lying between them. CDR3 nucleotides: TGTGCCACCAGCAGGTTACAGGGAGCAGATACGCAGTATTTT. Translating gives CATSRLQGADTQYF.

The chain couples TRBV12-3 or TRBV12-4 to TRBJ2-2; no clear D gene. There are 16 residues in the CDR3. V was trimmed by 8 bases and J by 6 bases, leaving 22 bases between them. The CDR3 DNA sequence: TGTGCCAGCGATTTCCCCCCGACGGGTTCGGCCGGGGAGCTGTTTTTT. This codes for CASDFPPTGSAGELFF.

The gene calls are TRBV6-5 and TRBJ1-2, with 7 bases aligning to TRBD1. Germline V gene lookup returns CDR1 MNHEY and CDR2 SVGAGI. The length of the CDR3 is 15 residues. V was pared by 4 bases and J by 0 bases, with 5 bases of the junction left unmatched. The CDR3 here is CASSFGQEANYGYTF. The DNA for the CDR3 is TGTGCCAGCAGTTTCGGACAGGAAGCTAACTATGGCTACACCTTC.

This clonotype was counted between two and nine times. J is TRBJ2-3 and V is TRBV28; 12 bases map to TRBD1. Trimming cost V 5 bases and J 4 bases; bases outside gene matches: 4. Germline loops: CDR1 MDHEN, CDR2 SYDVKM. The CDR3 is 15 residues long. The CDR3 DNA sequence: TGTGCCAGCAGTCGGGACAGGGGGCGCGCAGATACGCAGTATTTT. Its protein product is CASSRDRGRADTQYF.

The chain has TRBV12-3 or TRBV12-4 and TRBJ1-5; D perhaps matches TRBD1 (5 bases). The CDR3 is made up of 15 amino acids. The ends were cut back, 3 bases at V and 0 bases at J, with 9 bases in the middle. CDR3 DNA sequence: TGTGCCAGCAGTTTTCGAGGGACTAGCAATCAGCCCCAGCATTTT. It encodes CASSFRGTSNQPQHF.

V and J are TRBV6-2 or TRBV6-3 and TRBJ2-1; 12 bases line up with TRBD2. Trimming at V came to 8 bases and at J to 9 bases, leaving 8 bases not matched to a gene. Germline CDR1 and CDR2: MNHEY and SVGEGT. There are 14 residues in the CDR3. The CDR3 DNA sequence: TGTGCCAGCGGACTAGGACTAGCGGGGTCTGAGCAGTTCTTC. Translation: CASGLGLAGSEQFF.

The chain joins TRBV6-1 to TRBJ2-3; 7 positions agree with TRBD2. This CDR3 has 13 residues. The V and J ends lost 7 bases and 7 bases, in that order; junction bases with no gene match: 8. Germline lookup yields CDR1 MNHNS and CDR2 SASEGT. CDR3: CASTLALSNTQYF. The CDR3 DNA reads TGTGCCAGCACACTAGCGCTTTCGAATACGCAGTATTTT.

This chain links TRBV7-9 with TRBJ1-4; 9 bases match TRBD1. V trimming: 5 bases; J trimming: 5 bases; junction bases outside the gene matches: 6. This CDR3 is built from 15 residues. Germline assignment: CDR1 SEHNR and CDR2 FQNEAQ (reference sequence). DNA for the CDR3: TGTGCCAGCAGCCTGGGGACAGGGTCAAATGAAAAACTGTTTTTT. It specifies CASSLGTGSNEKLFF. The full variable domain, its missing parts supplied by reference TRBV7-9 and TRBJ1-4, is DTGVSQNPRHKITKRGQNVTFRCDPISEHNRLYWYRQTLGQGPEFLTYFQNEAQLEKSRLLSDRFSAERPKGSFSTLEIQRTEQGDSAMYLCASSLGTGSNEKLFFGSGTQLSVL.

The chain links TRBV7-9 to TRBJ2-1; D perhaps matches TRBD1 (5 bases). Germline V gene data show CDR1 as SEHNR and CDR2 as FQNEAQ (reference sequence). The CDR3 is 16 residues long. Between the trimmed V and J ends, which lost 4 bases and 8 bases, there was a span of 21 bases. The CDR3 sequence is CASSWGPDTSPYEQFF. The CDR3 nucleotides read TGTGCCAGCAGCTGGGGTCCGGACACGTCTCCATATGAGCAGTTCTTC.

This clonotype came up a few times. The chain uses TRBV20-1 and TRBJ2-3, with 10 bases fitting TRBD2. After removal of 1 base from V and 2 bases from J, the junction contained 9 bases not matched to a gene. Germline CDR1 reads DFQATT; CDR2 reads SNEGSKA (reference sequence). The CDR3 extends over 17 amino acids. The chain's CDR3 is CSARGLLAGAPTDTQYF. For the CDR3, the DNA is TGCAGTGCTAGAGGACTCCTAGCGGGGGCCCCCACAGATACGCAGTATTTT.

This clonotype was seen repeatedly, ten times or more. The chain employs TRBV12-3 or TRBV12-4 and TRBJ1-6; D not certain. This CDR3 comprises 13 residues. V dropped 3 bases and J dropped 11 bases, with 11 bases sitting between them. The CDR3 loop is CASSFSGEAPLHF. CDR3 coding DNA: TGTGCCAGCAGTTTTAGCGGGGAGGCACCCCTCCACTTT.

The chain couples TRBV7-9 to TRBJ2-1; 8 nucleotides align to TRBD1. This CDR3 spans 18 amino acids. Trimming cost V 5 bases and J 4 bases; bases outside gene matches: 16. Germline V gene data show CDR1 as SEHNR and CDR2 as FQNEAQ (reference sequence). The CDR3 loop is CASSPLPGQVAAYNEQFF. Here the CDR3 DNA reads TGTGCCAGCAGCCCGCTTCCGGGACAGGTGGCGGCTTACAATGAGCAGTTCTTC. Drawing the rest from reference TRBV7-9 and TRBJ2-1, the complete variable domain is DTGVSQNPRHKITKRGQNVTFRCDPISEHNRLYWYRQTLGQGPEFLTYFQNEAQLEKSRLLSDRFSAERPKGSFSTLEIQRTEQGDSAMYLCASSPLPGQVAAYNEQFFGPGTRLTVL.

This clonotype was seen ten or more times. The genes are TRBV7-2 and TRBJ1-6, with D maybe TRBD1 (6 bases). The CDR3 has 16 amino acids. V dropped 2 bases and J dropped 0 bases, with 8 bases sitting between them. CDR1 and CDR2 from the germline V gene are SGHTA and FQGNSA. CDR3 protein: CASSLTGSSYNSPLHF. CDR3 bases: TGTGCCAGCAGCTTAACAGGGAGCTCCTATAATTCACCCCTCCACTTT.

This clonotype was detected many times. The chain joins TRBV7-2 to TRBJ2-3, with TRBD2 identical over 9 bases. V lost 4 bases and J lost 0; bases outside the gene matches: 2. There are 15 residues in the CDR3. CDR1 and CDR2 from the germline V gene are SGHTA and FQGNSA. The chain's CDR3 is CASSSLAGSTDTQYF. The CDR3 DNA follows: TGTGCCAGCAGCTCACTAGCGGGTAGCACAGATACGCAGTATTTT.

This chain links TRBV7-2 with TRBJ1-1, with TRBD1 as a possible D gene (5 bases). The V end was cut by 3 bases, the J end by 9 bases, with 14 bases between. CDR3 length: 13 residues. The germline gives CDR1 SGHTA, CDR2 FQGNSA. CDR3 protein: CASSLISQGQAFF. DNA of the CDR3: TGTGCCAGCAGCTTGATTAGCCAGGGCCAAGCTTTCTTT. The full variable domain, with the rest looked up from reference TRBV7-2 and TRBJ1-1, is GAGVSQSPSNKVTEKGKDVELRCDPISGHTALYWYRQSLGQGLEFLIYFQGNSAPDKSGLPSDRFSAERTGGSVSTLTIQRTQQEDSAVYLCASSLISQGQAFFGQGTRLTVV.

This clonotype was counted a few times. The V gene is TRBV6-1, the J gene TRBJ2-3; D unclear. Germline CDR1 MNHNS, CDR2 SASEGT. The ends were cut back, 7 bases at V and 0 bases at J, with 5 bases in the middle. The CDR3 contains 12 residues. This CDR3 reads CASTTSTDTQYF. The CDR3 nucleotides are TGTGCCAGCACAACTAGCACAGATACGCAGTATTTT.

There are a few counts of this clonotype. This rearrangement joins TRBV7-2 to TRBJ2-5; 11 bases match TRBD2. CDR1 is SGHTA, CDR2 FQGNSA, per germline. The CDR3 sequence is 16 residues long. Losses at the gene ends were 3 bases for V and 1 base for J; bases not matched to a gene: 4. In DNA form, the CDR3 reads TGTGCCAGCAGCTTCGGAACTAGCGGGAGCCAAGAGACCCAGTACTTC. The encoded protein is CASSFGTSGSQETQYF.

The chain recombines TRBV28 with TRBJ1-5; the D gene is possibly TRBD1 (5 bases). Germline CDR1 reads MDHEN; CDR2 reads SYDVKM. Trimming removed 8 bases at V and 3 bases at J, with 8 bases between. CDR3 length: 12 residues. CDR3 in DNA: TGTGCCAGCGACAGCTCCAATCAGCCCCAGCATTTT. Its protein is CASDSSNQPQHF.